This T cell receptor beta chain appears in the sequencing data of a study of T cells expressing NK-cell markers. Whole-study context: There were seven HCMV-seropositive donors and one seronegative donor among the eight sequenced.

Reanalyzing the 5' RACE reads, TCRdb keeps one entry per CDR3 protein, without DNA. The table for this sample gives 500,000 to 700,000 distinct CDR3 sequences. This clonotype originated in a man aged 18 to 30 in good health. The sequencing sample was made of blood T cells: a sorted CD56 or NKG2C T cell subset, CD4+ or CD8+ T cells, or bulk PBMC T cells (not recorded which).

The CDR3 is CASSYGARKETQYF. This chain links TRBV6-5 with TRBJ2-5; TCRdb reports TRBD1, a call that lacks DNA to check it against. The CDR3 loop spans 14 amino acids. Germline values: CDR1 MNHEY, CDR2 SVGAGI.